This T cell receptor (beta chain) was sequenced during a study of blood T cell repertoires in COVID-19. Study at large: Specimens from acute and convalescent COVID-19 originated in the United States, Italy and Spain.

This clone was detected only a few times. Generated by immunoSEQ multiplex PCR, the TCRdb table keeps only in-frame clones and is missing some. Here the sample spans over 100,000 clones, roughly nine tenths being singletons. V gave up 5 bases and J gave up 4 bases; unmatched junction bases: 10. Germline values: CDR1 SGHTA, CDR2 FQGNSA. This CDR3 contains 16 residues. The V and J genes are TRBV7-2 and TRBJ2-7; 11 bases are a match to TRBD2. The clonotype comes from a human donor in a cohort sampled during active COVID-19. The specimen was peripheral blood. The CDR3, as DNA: TGTGCCAGCAGCCCCCGGTCTAGCGGGGGGCGGTACGAGCAGTACTTC. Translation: CASSPRSSGGRYEQYF.